The clone carrying this T cell receptor beta chain has only a few counts. Antigen unknown. Using unique molecular identifiers, the investigators prepared the TCRbeta library. TCRdb called the PCR reads again in MiXCR, with one record for every CDR3 protein. The sample consists of approximately 630,000 distinct CDR3 sequences, about 12% of them appearing once. The data derive from a study of T-cell reconstitution after alpha-beta-depleted transplantation in children. Notes on the study in general: Expanded clones from the graft, numbering several hundred, reportedly supplied alpha-beta T cells about two months after transplant. Newly produced T cells mostly provided counts and TCRbeta diversity after one year, as hyperexpanded clones declined. Surviving recipient T cells and intrathymic progenitors accounted for some patients' high TCRbeta diversity at day 60.

V was pared by 3 bases and J by 5 bases, with 16 bases between. CDR1 and CDR2 (germline): MDHEN, SYDVKM. CDR3 length equals 15 residues. This chain connects TRBV28 to TRBJ2-5; tentatively, D is TRBD2 (6 bases). The sample here was PBMCs, taken before TCRalphabeta/CD19-depleted stem cell transplant. The sequence was collected from a girl aged 2 to 10 with congenital amegakaryocytic thrombocytopenia, due to receive a stem cell transplant. Written as DNA, the CDR3 is TGTGCCAGCAGTTTTGGGGGGACTTTGGGGGAGACCCAGTACTTC. Its protein product is CASSFGGTLGETQYF.